These 24 T cell receptor beta chains were all obtained from the same sample, sequenced in a study of blood T cell repertoires in COVID-19. This table comes from immunoSEQ multiplex PCR, and its TCRdb copy is limited to in-frame clones, with some not included. The sample includes hundreds of thousands of clones, 70% to 90% of them seen just once. Specimen: PBMCs or T cells enriched from blood (not recorded which). These receptors were collected from a woman between 18 and 30 years old who had been exposed to COVID-19.

The V and J genes are TRBV6-4 and TRBJ2-2, with TRBD1 matching over 8 bases. The CDR3 totals 16 residues. Germline V gene lookup returns CDR1 MRHNA and CDR2 SNTAGT. J was trimmed by 0 bases and V by 4 bases; bases with no gene match: 4. The CDR3 DNA is TGTGCCAGCAGTGCCAAGGACAGGGCGAACACCGGGGAGCTGTTTTTT. Its protein is CASSAKDRANTGELFF.

V usage is TRBV28 and J usage is TRBJ2-2; D might be TRBD1 (8 bases). Germline V gene lookup returns CDR1 MDHEN and CDR2 SYDVKM. V was clipped by 5 bases and J by 5 bases, with 12 bases between them. The CDR3 runs 14 residues. CDR3 sequence reads: CASSIQGGTGELFF. CDR3 DNA sequence: TGTGCCAGCAGTATACAGGGGGGGACCGGGGAGCTGTTTTTT.

J is TRBJ2-7 and V is TRBV7-3; 7 nucleotides match TRBD1. The CDR3 consists of 16 residues. After removal of 7 bases from V and 1 base from J, the junction contained 13 bases not matched to a gene. From germline, CDR1 is SGHTA and CDR2 FQGTGA. CDR3 region: CASTVIARDRSYEQYF. The CDR3 DNA is TGTGCCAGCACCGTAATTGCCCGGGACAGATCCTACGAGCAGTACTTC. The complete variable domain, with remaining parts taken from reference TRBV7-3 and TRBJ2-7, reads GAGVSQTPSNKVTEKGKYVELRCDPISGHTALYWYRQSLGQGPEFLIYFQGTGAADDSGLPNDRFFAVRPEGSVSTLKIQRTERGDSAVYLCASTVIARDRSYEQYFGPGTRLTVT.

The chain recombines TRBV5-8 with TRBJ2-5, with a weak D call TRBD1 (7 bases). The V end lost 6 bases, the J end lost 5 bases, and 14 bases lay between the germline ends. Germline values: CDR1 SGHTS, CDR2 YDEGEE. This CDR3 comprises 13 residues. CDR3 nucleotides: TGTGCCAGCAATTCAGGGGGGAGGGAGACCCAGTACTTC. As protein: CASNSGGRETQYF.

The chain recombines TRBV12-3 or TRBV12-4 with TRBJ1-1; weak D call: TRBD1 (6 bases). Trimming pared 5 bases from V and 8 bases from J, leaving 12 bases between. This CDR3 spans 12 amino acids. CDR3 coding DNA: TGTGCCAGCAGTCAGGGGTTTAGGGAAGCTTTCTTT. Translated, it gives CASSQGFREAFF.

The rearrangement links TRBV6-5 to TRBJ2-2, with D possibly being TRBD1 (6 bases). Between the trimmed V and J ends, which lost 2 bases and 6 bases, there was a span of 7 bases. This CDR3 is 13 amino acids long. Germline values: CDR1 MNHEY, CDR2 SVGAGI. In DNA form, the CDR3 reads TGTGCCAGCAGTTACGAGGGGGCCGGGGAGCTGTTTTTT. This encodes CASSYEGAGELFF.

In its sample, this clone was seen many times. The gene calls are TRBV6-5 and TRBJ1-1; 10 bases align to TRBD1. The J segment lost 6 bases and the V segment lost 6 bases, leaving 4 bases of the junction unmatched. The germline gives CDR1 MNHEY, CDR2 SVGAGI. This CDR3 has 13 residues. Written as DNA, the CDR3 is TGTGCCAGCAGGCGGACAGGGGGGTCTGAAGCTTTCTTT. Its translation is CASRRTGGSEAFF.

The chain couples TRBV5-1 to TRBJ1-5; perhaps TRBD1 as D (5 bases). Germline V lookup: CDR1 SGHRS, CDR2 YFSETQ. V was cut by 4 bases and J by 0 bases, with 11 bases left in between. This CDR3 has 15 amino acids. This CDR3 is CASSDGHLSNQPQHF. The CDR3 DNA sequence: TGCGCCAGCAGCGATGGACACCTTAGCAATCAGCCCCAGCATTTT.

This chain links TRBV18 with TRBJ1-2; D is uncertain. Germline CDR1 KGHSH, CDR2 LQKENI. The CDR3 runs to 17 residues. Trimming cost V 3 bases and J 6 bases, with 23 bases left between them. Written as DNA, the CDR3 is TGTGCCAGCTCACCGAGGAGCCAAGGCCTAATCCTTAATGGCTACACCTTC. Translated: CASSPRSQGLILNGYTF.

The chain combines TRBV30 with TRBJ2-7, with TRBD1 matching 9 bases. Germline assignment: CDR1 GTSNPN and CDR2 SVGIG (reference sequence). J was trimmed by 4 bases and V by 0 bases; bases with no gene match: 4. This CDR3 has 14 residues. CDR3 DNA: TGTGCCTGGAGTGTAGCGGACAGGGGTTACGAGCAGTACTTC. This encodes CAWSVADRGYEQYF.

The J gene is TRBJ1-2, the V gene TRBV6-5; 7 bases map to TRBD1. V gave up 7 bases and J gave up 5 bases; unmatched junction bases: 10. Germline V gene lookup returns CDR1 MNHEY and CDR2 SVGAGI. The CDR3 runs 14 residues. The CDR3 sequence: CASTPKGAGYGYTF. CDR3 coding DNA: TGTGCCAGCACTCCCAAGGGGGCAGGGTATGGCTACACCTTC.

The sample holds one count of this clone. This sequence joins TRBV25-1 and TRBJ2-3; 8 positions agree with TRBD2. This CDR3 region has 16 residues. V dropped 2 bases and J dropped 4; count of bases not matched to a gene: 8. Looked up from germline, CDR1 is MGHDK and CDR2 is SYGVNS. As DNA, the CDR3 is TGTGCCAGCAGTGAAAGTGTCGGGAGGGGATCAGATACGCAGTATTTT. Protein product: CASSESVGRGSDTQYF.

V usage is TRBV2 and J usage is TRBJ2-7, with 7 bases identical to TRBD2. CDR1 is SNHLY, CDR2 FYNNEI, per germline. This CDR3 comprises 13 residues. V lost 8 bases to trimming and J lost 3 bases; unmatched junction nucleotides: 7. The CDR3 DNA reads as TGTGCCAGCCATGCGGGAGCGGACTACGAGCAGTACTTC. Translated: CASHAGADYEQYF.

The V gene is TRBV13, the J gene TRBJ1-1, with a possible D match to TRBD1 (6 bases). The V end was cut by 1 base, the J end by 1 base, with 19 bases between. This CDR3 has 18 residues. Germline-derived CDR1 and CDR2 are PRHDT and FYEKMQ (reference sequence). The CDR3 bases are TGTGCCAGCAGCTTAGATCCATATATCGACAGGAGGAACACTGAAGCTTTCTTT. It specifies CASSLDPYIDRRNTEAFF.

The V and J genes are TRBV5-1 and TRBJ1-1; 8 bases line up with TRBD1. This CDR3 has 15 residues. The germline CDR1 and CDR2 sequences are SGHRS and YFSETQ. V dropped 3 bases and J dropped 4; count of bases not matched to a gene: 8. In DNA, the CDR3 is TGCGCCAGCAGCTCTCTTACAGGGGGAGGCACTGAAGCTTTCTTT. This codes for CASSSLTGGGTEAFF.

The chain recombines TRBV13 with TRBJ1-5; D not certain. V shed 8 bases and J shed 4 bases, with 12 bases lying between them. This CDR3 spans 13 amino acids. Per the germline V gene, CDR1 is PRHDT and CDR2 is FYEKMQ (reference sequence). The CDR3 nucleotides read TGTGCCAGCTCCCGGGGAGGAAATCAGCCCCAGCATTTT. Its translation is CASSRGGNQPQHF.

The chain links TRBV19 to TRBJ2-1; 11 bases line up with TRBD2. Germline V gene sequence: CDR1 LNHDA, CDR2 SQIVND (reference sequence). The V gene end was trimmed by 4 bases and the J gene end by 6 bases; junction bases not matched to a gene: 8. The CDR3 sequence is 16 residues long. CDR3 coding DNA: TGTGCCAGTAGTACCCTAGCGGGAGGCCCCCTCAATGAGCAGTTCTTC. It specifies CASSTLAGGPLNEQFF.

V usage is TRBV5-5 and J usage is TRBJ2-1; possibly TRBD1 for D (5 bases). Trimming shortened V by 1 base and J by 14 bases, and 16 bases separated the two germline ends. This CDR3 contains 13 residues. Germline assignment: CDR1 SGHKS and CDR2 YYEKEE (reference sequence). CDR3 bases: TGTGCCAGCAGCTTGTTAGTACAGGATGGAAAGTTCTTC. Its translation is CASSLLVQDGKFF.

The V call is TRBV28, the J call TRBJ2-1, with 11 bases lining up with TRBD2. With 7 bases clipped from V and 3 bases from J, the junction kept 5 bases outside the gene matches. Germline lookup yields CDR1 MDHEN and CDR2 SYDVKM. The CDR3 runs to 15 residues. The CDR3 loop is CASTETSGNYNEQFF. CDR3 in DNA: TGTGCCAGCACAGAGACTAGCGGGAACTACAATGAGCAGTTCTTC.

This clone was counted once. The chain carries TRBV6-5 and TRBJ2-3; 8 bases map to TRBD2. Germline V gives CDR1 MNHEY, CDR2 SVGAGI. The CDR3 is made up of 14 amino acids. The V gene end was trimmed by 6 bases and the J gene end by 4 bases; junction bases not matched to a gene: 6. The CDR3 bases are TGTGCCAGCAGCCCGGGGGGGCGACCAGATACGCAGTATTTT. Translation gives CASSPGGRPDTQYF.

V is TRBV18 and J is TRBJ2-1; 8 positions agree with TRBD2. The V gene's germline CDR1 is KGHSH and CDR2 LQKENI. The CDR3 loop spans 16 amino acids. V shed 1 base and J 2 bases; nucleotides not matched to a gene: 4. The CDR3 sequence is CASSPRNGRAYNEQFF. The CDR3 DNA follows: TGTGCCAGCTCACCACGGAACGGGAGGGCCTACAATGAGCAGTTCTTC. Based on the CDR3 plus reference TRBV18 and TRBJ2-1, the full variable domain is NAGVMQNPRHLVRRRGQEARLRCSPMKGHSHVYWYRQLPEEGLKFMVYLQKENIIDESGMPKERFSAEFPKEGPSILRIQQVVRGDSAAYFCASSPRNGRAYNEQFFGPGTRLTVL.

This chain links TRBV23-1 with TRBJ2-7; 7 nucleotides agree with TRBD1. TRBV23-1 is an ORF for which the function is uncertain. CDR3 length: 16 residues. V gave up 2 bases and J gave up 5 bases; unmatched junction bases: 12. CDR3 coding DNA: TGCGCCAGCAGTCAAGCAAAGGGACAGAGGGCTCACGAGCAGTACTTC. This translates into CASSQAKGQRAHEQYF.

The rearrangement uses TRBV18 and TRBJ1-6; possible D gene TRBD1, 5 bases. The CDR3 covers 16 residues. V was clipped by 1 base and J by 9 bases, with 16 bases between them. Germline values: CDR1 KGHSH, CDR2 LQKENI. This chain's CDR3 is CASSPLGQGSGSPLHF. CDR3 coding DNA: TGTGCCAGCTCACCACTGGGGCAGGGCAGTGGTTCACCCCTCCACTTT.

V gene TRBV7-2 combines with J gene TRBJ2-7, with 10 bases aligning to TRBD2. The CDR3 consists of 15 residues. V shed 3 bases and J 1 base; nucleotides not matched to a gene: 3. Germline assignment: CDR1 SGHTA and CDR2 FQGNSA. The CDR3 spells CASSFTSGESYEQYF. CDR3 coding DNA: TGTGCCAGCAGCTTCACTAGCGGGGAGTCCTACGAGCAGTACTTC.